Shown below are 25 T cell receptor beta chains from a single sample sequenced in a study of blood T cell repertoires in COVID-19. Repertoires were generated with immunoSEQ multiplex PCR, while TCRdb's copy carries only in-frame clones and drops some. The profile shows some 97,000 clones, over 75% of them singletons. Sequenced: peripheral blood. The receptors here all came from a man aged 50-59 years with acute or convalescent COVID-19.

The gene calls are TRBV27 and TRBJ2-7, with D possibly TRBD2 on 6 matching bases. This CDR3 is built from 13 residues. CDR1 and CDR2 (germline): MNHEY, SMNVEV (reference sequence). The V gene lost 5 bases and the J gene lost 5 bases, with 13 bases spanning the gap. DNA for the CDR3: TGTGCCAGCAGTCACCGGGGGTTCAACGAGCAGTACTTC. Its protein product is CASSHRGFNEQYF.

A few counts support this clone. J is TRBJ2-5 and V is TRBV13, with D unresolved. The V end was cut by 2 bases, the J end by 3 bases, with 7 bases between. The V gene's germline CDR1 is PRHDT and CDR2 FYEKMQ (reference sequence). CDR3 length: 13 residues. The CDR3 sequence is CASSLPEEETQYF. The CDR3 nucleotides read TGTGCCAGCAGCTTACCAGAAGAAGAGACCCAGTACTTC.

The J gene is TRBJ1-6, the V gene TRBV6-6; 8 nucleotides agree with TRBD1. CDR3 length equals 16 residues. The V gene end was trimmed by 2 bases and the J gene end by 9 bases; junction bases not matched to a gene: 9. Per germline, CDR1 MNHNY and CDR2 SVGAGI (reference sequence). DNA for the CDR3: TGTGCCAGCAGTTACGAGCCCCGGACAGGGTTTTCACCCCTCCACTTT. This translates into CASSYEPRTGFSPLHF.

The chain is built from TRBV25-1 and TRBJ1-4, with D possibly being TRBD1 (6 bases). Germline V CDR1 and CDR2: MGHDK, SYGVNS. V was pared by 6 bases and J by 0 bases, with 14 bases between. The length of the CDR3 is 16 residues. CDR3 nucleotides: TGTGCCAGCAGCTATGGGGACACCGCAACTAATGAAAAACTGTTTTTT. Its protein is CASSYGDTATNEKLFF. The full variable domain, its missing parts supplied by reference TRBV25-1 and TRBJ1-4, is EADIYQTPRYLVIGTGKKITLECSQTMGHDKMYWYQQDPGMELHLIHYSYGVNSTEKGDLSSESTVSRIRTEHFPLTLESARPSHTSQYLCASSYGDTATNEKLFFGSGTQLSVL.

The chain employs TRBV20-1 and TRBJ1-5; D gene unclear. Germline V gives CDR1 DFQATT, CDR2 SNEGSKA (reference sequence). The CDR3 contains 13 residues. V lost 3 bases to trimming and J lost 3 bases, with 9 bases between them. This CDR3 is CSASWASNQPQHF. The CDR3 DNA reads as TGCAGTGCTAGTTGGGCCTCCAATCAGCCCCAGCATTTT.

The V call is TRBV18, the J call TRBJ2-1; 8 bases map to TRBD2. V gave up 2 bases and J gave up 7 bases; unmatched junction bases: 7. Germline V gene lookup returns CDR1 KGHSH and CDR2 LQKENI. This CDR3 spans 15 amino acids. The CDR3 spells CASSPLSGSGNEQFF. The CDR3 DNA follows: TGTGCCAGCTCACCATTAAGCGGGAGTGGGAATGAGCAGTTCTTC.

This chain links TRBV14 with TRBJ2-5; 15 bases match TRBD2. The CDR3 covers 16 residues. CDR1 and CDR2 (germline): SGHDN, FVKESK. V lost 4 bases, J lost 4 bases, and 4 bases stayed unmatched. The CDR3 here is CASSPLGLAGGETQYF. The CDR3 DNA is TGTGCCAGCAGCCCCCTGGGACTAGCGGGAGGAGAGACCCAGTACTTC.

The chain has TRBV27 and TRBJ1-2; D is unresolved. CDR3 length: 14 amino acids. V lost 4 bases and J lost 6, with 15 bases in between. Germline CDR1 and CDR2: MNHEY and SMNVEV (reference sequence). The CDR3 loop reads CASSSLAAADGYTF. The CDR3 DNA sequence: TGTGCCAGCAGTTCCCTAGCCGCAGCTGATGGCTACACCTTC.

The chain couples TRBV30 to TRBJ2-3, with D perhaps matching TRBD2 (5 bases). Germline loops: CDR1 GTSNPN, CDR2 SVGIG (reference sequence). The CDR3 totals 14 residues. V lost 1 base to trimming and J lost 6 bases, with 14 bases between them. The CDR3 nucleotides read TGTGCCTGGAGTGCGGGGAGCGGAGCTGATACGCAGTATTTT. It is translated as CAWSAGSGADTQYF. The entire variable domain, with the rest obtained from reference TRBV30 and TRBJ2-3, is as follows: SQTIHQWPATLVQPVGSPLSLECTVEGTSNPNLYWYRQAAGRGLQLLFYSVGIGQISSEVPQNLSASRPQDRQFILSSKKLLLSDSGFYLCAWSAGSGADTQYFGPGTRLTVL.

The V call is TRBV6-2 or TRBV6-3, the J call TRBJ1-2; D is possibly TRBD1 (5 bases). Looked up from germline, CDR1 is MNHEY and CDR2 is SVGEGT. Trimming removed 2 bases at V and 8 bases at J, with 12 bases between. The CDR3 contains 13 residues. CDR3 DNA: TGTGCCAGCAGTTACCAGACAGTATACGGCTACACCTTC. Its protein product is CASSYQTVYGYTF.

This chain connects TRBV11-3 to TRBJ2-3, with TRBD2 matching 7 bases. The germline V gene encodes CDR1 SGHNT and CDR2 YENEEA. J lost 2 bases, V lost 0 bases, and 11 bases had no gene match. CDR3 size: 18 residues. CDR3 in amino acids: CASSLDRGREDDTDTQYF. The DNA for the CDR3 is TGTGCCAGCAGCTTAGATCGTGGTCGGGAGGATGACACAGATACGCAGTATTTT.

The DNA for the CDR3 is TGTGCCAGCAGCCCGGGACAGACCTACTCCAATGAGCAGTTCTTC. Translating it yields CASSPGQTYSNEQFF. The rearrangement uses TRBV7-2 and TRBJ2-1; 7 bases line up with TRBD1. Germline values: CDR1 SGHTA, CDR2 FQGNSA. This CDR3 is built from 15 residues. The J segment lost 6 bases and the V segment lost 5 bases, leaving 10 bases of the junction unmatched.

This clone was observed a few times. The J gene is TRBJ1-6, the V gene TRBV6-5, with 8 bases lining up with TRBD1. Germline V gene lookup returns CDR1 MNHEY and CDR2 SVGAGI. The CDR3 length is 14 residues. J lost 8 bases, V lost 5 bases, and 5 bases had no gene match. CDR3 region: CASSPDRADSPLHF. CDR3 nucleotide sequence: TGTGCCAGCAGTCCGGACAGGGCGGATTCACCCCTCCACTTT.

The rearrangement uses TRBV19 and TRBJ2-7; 10 nucleotides agree with TRBD1. The CDR3 spans 15 residues. CDR1 LNHDA and CDR2 SQIVND come from the germline V gene (reference sequence). The V segment lost 4 bases and the J segment 4 bases; nucleotides outside the gene matches: 7. The CDR3 DNA reads TGTGCCAGTAGTACTGGGACAGGGGCCCCGTACGAGCAGTACTTC. It translates to CASSTGTGAPYEQYF.

V usage is TRBV30 and J usage is TRBJ1-1; 8 bases map to TRBD1. The CDR3 totals 15 residues. J was trimmed by 0 bases and V by 3 bases; bases with no gene match: 6. Germline values: CDR1 GTSNPN, CDR2 SVGIG (reference sequence). CDR3 coding DNA: TGTGCCTGGAGGGGGGACAGGATCATGAACACTGAAGCTTTCTTT. Its protein is CAWRGDRIMNTEAFF.

This chain uses TRBV27 with TRBJ1-6, with D uncertain. V lost 0 bases to trimming and J lost 7 bases, with 10 bases between them. The length of the CDR3 is 15 residues. CDR1 is MNHEY, CDR2 SMNVEV, per germline (reference sequence). CDR3 sequence reads: CASSLSGGWNSPLHF. The CDR3 nucleotides read TGTGCCAGCAGTTTATCGGGAGGGTGGAATTCACCCCTCCACTTT.

The chain employs TRBV6-2 or TRBV6-3 and TRBJ2-2; D possibly corresponds to TRBD1 (5 bases). The CDR3 is made up of 15 amino acids. Trimming cost V 2 bases and J 2 bases, with 9 bases left between them. The germline V gene encodes CDR1 MNHEY and CDR2 SVGEGT. The CDR3 DNA sequence: TGTGCCAGCAGTTACGACAGCCCAAACACCGGGGAGCTGTTTTTT. Encoded protein: CASSYDSPNTGELFF.

The chain has TRBV18 and TRBJ2-2; 11 bases are shared with TRBD2. In germline, CDR1 is KGHSH, CDR2 LQKENI. V trimming: 3 bases; J trimming: 1 base; junction bases outside the gene matches: 4. The CDR3 is made up of 17 amino acids. DNA of the CDR3: TGTGCCAGCTCACCCTCGACTAGCGGGGTGAACACCGGGGAGCTGTTTTTT. It encodes CASSPSTSGVNTGELFF.

The chain is built from TRBV4-3 and TRBJ2-1, with 9 nucleotides matching TRBD2. Germline V gene sequence: CDR1 LGHNA, CDR2 YSLEER. Germline trimming cut 0 bases from V and 6 bases from J; bases unmatched to any gene: 6. The CDR3 is 16 residues long. The CDR3 loop reads CASSQEGPSGTNEQFF. The CDR3 region has the DNA TGCGCCAGCAGCCAAGAGGGGCCTAGCGGGACCAATGAGCAGTTCTTC.

The chain couples TRBV9 to TRBJ2-7; D may be TRBD2 (6 bases). This CDR3 is built from 17 residues. Per the germline V gene, CDR1 is SGDLS and CDR2 is YYNGEE. Trimming took 0 bases from V and 5 from J, leaving 21 bases between them. In nucleotides, the CDR3 is TGTGCCAGCAGCGTAGGGATAGGGGTTGGGGGGTACGACGAGCAGTACTTC. It is translated as CASSVGIGVGGYDEQYF.

J is TRBJ2-1 and V is TRBV21-1; TRBD2 was called by the table and not checked on the DNA. TRBV21-1 is a recognized pseudogene. The CDR3 length is 16 residues. CDR3 residues: CASSSLRDLTHNEQFF. The CDR3 DNA reads as TGTGCCAGCAGCTCCCTCCGGGACTTAACCCACAATGAGCAGTTCTTC.

This CDR3 reads CASSQDRQGRGSGNTIYF. The CDR3 DNA is TGCGCCAGCAGCCAAGATCGGCAGGGAAGAGGCTCTGGAAACACCATATATTTT. This chain uses TRBV4-1 with TRBJ1-3; a possible D gene is TRBD1 (5 bases). The ends were cut back, 0 bases at V and 0 bases at J, with 15 bases in the middle. The CDR3 is made up of 18 amino acids. Germline loops: CDR1 MGHRA, CDR2 YSYEKL.

The chain carries TRBV30 and TRBJ1-2; weak D call: TRBD1 (5 bases). The V gene lost 3 bases and the J gene lost 3 bases, with 11 bases spanning the gap. The CDR3 runs to 13 residues. In germline, CDR1 is GTSNPN, CDR2 SVGIG (reference sequence). CDR3 DNA sequence: TGTGCCTGGAGGGGGGGGTTGGACTATGGCTACACCTTC. Amino acid sequence: CAWRGGLDYGYTF.

This chain joins TRBV19 and TRBJ1-1; the D is unclear. Germline values: CDR1 LNHDA, CDR2 SQIVND (reference sequence). This CDR3 contains 13 residues. V gave up 3 bases and J gave up 0 bases, with 5 bases separating them. Here the CDR3 reads CASSMAVNTEAFF. The CDR3 DNA is TGTGCCAGTAGTATGGCTGTGAACACTGAAGCTTTCTTT.

This clone appeared once. The chain is built from TRBV25-1 and TRBJ2-1, with D possibly TRBD2 on 6 matching bases. Per germline, CDR1 MGHDK and CDR2 SYGVNS. Trimming took off 2 bases at V and 5 bases at J, with 16 bases between the two ends. The CDR3 consists of 16 residues. The CDR3 nucleotides read TGTGCCAGCAGTGAAGGAATTGGGCCGGGGGACAATGAGCAGTTCTTC. Amino acids: CASSEGIGPGDNEQFF.